This T cell receptor (beta chain) was identified during a study of cytomegalovirus exposure and HLA in healthy donors. Germline V lookup: CDR1 MDHEN, CDR2 SYDVKM. The CDR3 extends over 16 amino acids. The germline V and J ends were trimmed by 4 bases and 1 base, with 15 bases remaining between them. PCR primers comprised 60 Vbeta and 13 Jbeta primers. Clones were sequenced by immunoSEQ multiplex PCR, and TCRdb holds only the in-frame ones, with some missing. The sample lists fewer than 150,000 clones, 70% to 80% occurring once. This clone was picked up one time. The V call is TRBV28, the J call TRBJ2-3; D perhaps matches TRBD2 (6 bases). The TCR sequence derives from a young man in good health and CMV-seronegative. The source material was PBMCs. CDR3 residues: CASSWHPGGGTDTQYF. Here the CDR3 DNA reads TGTGCCAGCAGTTGGCATCCGGGCGGGGGCACAGATACGCAGTATTTT.